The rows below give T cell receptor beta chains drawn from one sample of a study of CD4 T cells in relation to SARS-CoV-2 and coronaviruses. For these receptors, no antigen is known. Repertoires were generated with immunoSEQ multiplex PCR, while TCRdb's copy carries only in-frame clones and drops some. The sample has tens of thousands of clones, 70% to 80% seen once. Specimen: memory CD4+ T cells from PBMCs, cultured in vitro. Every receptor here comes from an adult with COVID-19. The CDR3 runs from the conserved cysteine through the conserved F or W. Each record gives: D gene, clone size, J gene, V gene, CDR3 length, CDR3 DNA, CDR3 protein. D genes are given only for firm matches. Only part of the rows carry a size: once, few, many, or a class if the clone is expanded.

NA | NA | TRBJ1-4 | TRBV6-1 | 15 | TGTGCCAGCAGTGAATTCGAGGGGGGTAATGAAAAACTGTTTTTT | CASSEFEGGNEKLFF
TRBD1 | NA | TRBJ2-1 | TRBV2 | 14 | TGTGCCAGCAGTGAACAGGGGGCTTGGAATGAGCAGTTCTTC | CASSEQGAWNEQFF
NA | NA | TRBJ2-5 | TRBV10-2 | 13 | TGCGCCAGCAGTGATCAGGGAAAAGAGACCCAGTACTTC | CASSDQGKETQYF
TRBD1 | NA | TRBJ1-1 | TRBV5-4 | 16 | TGTGCCAGCAGCTTTCCGCAGGGGGCTATGAACACTGAAGCTTTCTTT | CASSFPQGAMNTEAFF
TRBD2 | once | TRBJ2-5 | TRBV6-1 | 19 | TGTGCCAGCAGTGCCTGGGGACTAGCGGGAGTGGATTACCAAGAGACCCAGTACTTC | CASSAWGLAGVDYQETQYF
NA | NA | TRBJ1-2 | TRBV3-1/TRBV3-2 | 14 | TGTGCCAGCAGTCATCAGAGGTTGGGGGGTGGCTACACCTTC | CASSHQRLGGGYTF
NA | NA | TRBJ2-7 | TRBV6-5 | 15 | TGTGCCAGCAGACCCCTTGGGGCCAGGGGTAGAGAGCAGTACTTC | CASRPLGARGREQYF
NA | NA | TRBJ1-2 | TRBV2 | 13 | TGTGCCAGCGATTTGGGAGCTAACTATGGCTACACCTTC | CASDLGANYGYTF
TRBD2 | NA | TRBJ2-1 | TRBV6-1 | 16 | TGTGCCAGCAGTGAAGTTAGCGGGGGGGGCTACAATGAGCAGTTCTTC | CASSEVSGGGYNEQFF
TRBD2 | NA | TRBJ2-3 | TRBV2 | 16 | TGTGCCAGCAGCTTGGGACTAGTGGATCGCGCAGATACGCAGTATTTT | CASSLGLVDRADTQYF
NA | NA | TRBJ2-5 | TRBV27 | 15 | TGTGCCAGCAGTTTATCCGGCAGGGGTGGAGAGACCCAGTACTTC | CASSLSGRGGETQYF
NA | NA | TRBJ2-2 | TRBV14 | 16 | TGTGCCAGCAGCCAAGAACTACCTACGAACACCGGGGAGCTGTTTTTT | CASSQELPTNTGELFF
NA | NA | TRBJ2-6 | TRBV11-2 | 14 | TGTGCCAGCAGCTCCACTCCTGGGGCCAACGTCCTGACTTTC | CASSSTPGANVLTF
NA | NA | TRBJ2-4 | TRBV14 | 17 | TGTGCCAGCAGCCAAGGTATTCTGTCCTCGGCCAAAAACATTCAGTACTTC | CASSQGILSSAKNIQYF
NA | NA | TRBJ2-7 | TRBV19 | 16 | TGTGCCAGTAGTCCCGATCGTAGGCCTAATACCTACGAGCAGTACTTC | CASSPDRRPNTYEQYF
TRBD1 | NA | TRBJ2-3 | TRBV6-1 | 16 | TGTGCCAGCAGTGGGCGACAGGGGATTGGCACAGATACGCAGTATTTT | CASSGRQGIGTDTQYF
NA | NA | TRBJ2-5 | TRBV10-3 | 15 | TGTGCCATCAGTGAGTCATCCTCCAACGGGGAGACCCAGTACTTC | CAISESSSNGETQYF